This TCR beta chain appears in the sequencing data of a study of blood T cell repertoires in COVID-19 (dated by TCRdb to about 2020). About the full investigation: The collaborator samples originated in the United States, Italy and Spain and spanned the acute and convalescent phases of COVID-19. The prospective study material was composed of cDNA or gDNA derived from T cells, B-cell-depleted T cells, or PBMCs. Deeply sampled blood TCRbeta repertoires from subjects exposed to, actively infected with, or recovered from COVID-19 were included in the dataset. The repertoires were released in a freely available public database intended as a resource for research on the immune response to SARS-CoV-2. The samples were drawn from two sources: the first 160 participants of the ongoing ImmuneRACE study, and fewer than 1,500 subjects contributed by 6 global collaborators. Nearly every sample came with metadata listing a de-identified subject ID, COVID-19 status, age in years and sex. Where available, HLA class I and class II types were taken from metadata supplied by the sample provider and were not determined by assay-based typing. Study-wide conclusions, independent of this receptor: The quantity of clinical and demographic metadata differed by source and by participant and was supplied without curation.

CDR1 and CDR2, looked up from the germline V gene, are LGHNA and YSLEER. From its cysteine to its phenylalanine, the CDR3 spans 15 amino acids. Only the CDR3 portion is preserved as DNA: 45 bases, with reading frame beginning at the first base. Ends trimmed: V by 0 bases, J by 5 bases; bases unmatched to a gene: 3. TCRbeta CDR3 regions were amplified from genomic DNA by means of the immunoSEQ Assay, a bias-controlled multiplex PCR. The paper's processing steps were these. The number of nucleated cells in each sample was estimated by amplification of reference gene primers within the assay. To quantify the absolute abundance of each unique TCRbeta CDR3 rearrangement, sequence reads were collapsed and filtered. Productive Simpson clonality was computed per sample as the square root of Simpson's diversity index over productive rearrangements. In its TCRdb copy, this immuneACCESS table keeps in-frame sequences only and misses some clones. Where compared with another copy, unresolved V genes explain less than half of these, and the others have no known cause. D and trimming were read from the DNA, whereas the V and J calls and clone size are those reported in that table. Here the sample has some 73,000 clones; approximately 86% occur a single time. The leading ten clones occupy approximately 6.3% of the sample.

Of note for this clone: Its antigen remains undetermined. Base-call qualities are not available, and no considerably larger clone is one nucleotide away.

One collaborating source in Seattle enrolled patients while the patients were actively infected and followed the patients over time throughout the course of disease. Each collaborating institution followed its own protocols to collect whole blood in K2EDTA tubes. For TCRbeta analysis, collaborator samples were shipped as frozen whole blood, as isolated PBMCs, or as DNA extracted from either sample type. The receptor's source is a man older than 75 with COVID-19, enrolled during active disease. The material sequenced was peripheral blood. The chain couples TRBV4-3 to TRBJ2-2; TRBD2 agrees with 7 junctional bases. The CDR3 protein sequence reads: CASSQDPGRTGELFF. The nucleotide sequence is given as TGCGCCAGCAGCCAAGATCCCGGGAGGACCGGGGAGCTGTTTTTT.